A single sample gave rise to the 32 T cell receptor beta chains below, sequenced in a study of technical replicates of blood from a handful of donors. Clones were sequenced by immunoSEQ multiplex PCR, and TCRdb holds only the in-frame ones, with some missing. The sample consists of tens of thousands of clones, 95% of them appearing once. Input material: T cells isolated from PBMCs. The source of these receptors is a human donor in good health.

The J gene is TRBJ1-4, the V gene TRBV14; D possibly corresponds to TRBD1 (5 bases). Germline-derived CDR1 and CDR2 are SGHDN and FVKESK. V was clipped by 2 bases and J by 8 bases, with 18 bases between them. This CDR3 has 16 amino acids. The CDR3 spells CASSQLDYGAYEKLFF. In DNA, the CDR3 is TGTGCCAGCAGCCAATTGGATTATGGGGCGTACGAAAAACTGTTTTTT.

J is TRBJ2-1 and V is TRBV4-2; TRBD1 might be the D (6 bases). Per the germline V gene, CDR1 is LGHNA and CDR2 is YNFKEQ. With 1 base removed from V and 2 bases from J, the gap between germline ends came to 12 bases. The CDR3 length is 16 residues. The chain's CDR3 is CASSQGLGGTYNEQFF. In DNA, the CDR3 is TGTGCCAGCAGCCAAGGCCTTGGGGGCACCTACAATGAGCAGTTCTTC.

This clone has just one count. The chain combines TRBV28 with TRBJ2-1, with TRBD2 matching 10 bases. The J segment lost 7 bases and the V segment lost 6 bases, leaving 9 bases of the junction unmatched. CDR3 length: 15 amino acids. Germline CDR1 reads MDHEN; CDR2 reads SYDVKM. In DNA, the CDR3 is TGTGCCAGCAGGTTAGCGGGAGGAGTGGAAAATGAGCAGTTCTTC. It is translated as CASRLAGGVENEQFF.

The chain has TRBV5-1 and TRBJ2-7; 7 bases agree with TRBD2. Germline lookup yields CDR1 SGHRS and CDR2 YFSETQ. Germline trimming cut 4 bases from V and 4 bases from J; bases unmatched to any gene: 14. The CDR3 extends over 16 amino acids. The CDR3 spells CASSLPGGTDVYEQYF. The CDR3 bases are TGCGCCAGCAGCCTACCCGGGGGGACTGACGTTTACGAGCAGTACTTC.

The CDR3 nucleotides read TGTGCCAGCAGCCCGACAGGGGCGGACACTGAAGCTTTCTTT. Its translation is CASSPTGADTEAFF. The chain joins TRBV9 to TRBJ1-1, with 8 positions matching TRBD1. Germline CDR1 reads SGDLS; CDR2 reads YYNGEE. CDR3 length equals 14 residues. After removal of 4 bases from V and 3 bases from J, the junction contained 5 bases not matched to a gene. The variable domain in full, completed from reference TRBV9 and TRBJ1-1, reads DSGVTQTPKHLITATGQRVTLRCSPRSGDLSVYWYQQSLDQGLQFLIQYYNGEERAKGNILERFSAQQFPDLHSELNLSSLELGDSALYFCASSPTGADTEAFFGQGTRLTVV.

This clone was counted a few times. This chain uses TRBV6-1 with TRBJ2-2; 7 bases are shared with TRBD1. With V trimmed by 8 bases and J by 2 bases, 5 bases remained unmatched. The CDR3 has 14 amino acids. Germline V gene data show CDR1 as MNHNS and CDR2 as SASEGT. CDR3 amino acids: CASDRDRNTGELFF. CDR3 coding DNA: TGTGCCAGCGACCGGGACAGAAACACCGGGGAGCTGTTTTTT.

V and J are TRBV5-8 and TRBJ2-7; TRBD2 might be the D (5 bases). V lost 2 bases and J lost 0, with 6 bases in between. This CDR3 has 13 residues. The germline V gene has CDR1 SGHTS and CDR2 YDEGEE. The DNA for the CDR3 is TGTGCCAGCAGCTTAGGGAGCTCCTACGAGCAGTACTTC. Translation gives CASSLGSSYEQYF.

The CDR3 nucleotides are TGCGCCAGCAGCCAAGTTGGGATGATGGGGGAGGCTGAAGCTTTCTTT. Its protein product is CASSQVGMMGEAEAFF. The chain is built from TRBV4-1 and TRBJ1-1; D possibly corresponds to TRBD1 (5 bases). From germline, CDR1 is MGHRA and CDR2 YSYEKL. The CDR3 has 16 amino acids. V lost 1 base and J lost 6, with 18 bases in between.

This clone was observed a single time. This rearrangement joins TRBV5-4 to TRBJ2-1; D is perhaps TRBD2 (6 bases). Trimming took off 0 bases at V and 9 bases at J, with 13 bases between the two ends. This CDR3 spans 14 amino acids. The germline gives CDR1 SGHNT, CDR2 YYREEE (reference sequence). Here the CDR3 reads CASSLAFRLGEQFF. CDR3 bases: TGTGCCAGCAGCTTGGCCTTCAGACTAGGTGAGCAGTTCTTC. Using reference TRBV5-4 and TRBJ2-1 for the parts outside the CDR3, the full variable domain is ETGVTQSPTHLIKTRGQQVTLRCSSQSGHNTVSWYQQALGQGPQFIFQYYREEENGRGNFPPRFSGLQFPNYSSELNVNALELDDSALYLCASSLAFRLGEQFFGPGTRLTVL.

This clone has just one count. The chain links TRBV7-8 to TRBJ1-2, with 8 bases aligning to TRBD1. V trimming: 5 bases; J trimming: 7 bases; junction bases outside the gene matches: 3. The CDR3 covers 12 residues. Germline CDR1 SGHVS, CDR2 FQNEAQ. The CDR3 is CASSPGTGGYTF. CDR3 nucleotide sequence: TGTGCCAGCAGCCCCGGGACAGGTGGCTACACCTTC.

This clone was observed a single time. A junction boundary mismatches the germline segment, possibly from a read error. V gene TRBV14 combines with J gene TRBJ2-7, with D possibly being TRBD1 (6 bases). The length of the CDR3 is 14 residues. The germline CDR1 and CDR2 sequences are SGHDN and FVKESK. The CDR3 sequence is CASNQFGQTYEQYF. The CDR3 DNA follows: TGTGCCAGCAACCAATTTGGACAGACCTACGAGCAGTACTTC. Filled out from reference TRBV14 and TRBJ2-7, the complete variable domain reads EAGVTQFPSHSVIEKGQTVTLRCDPISGHDNLYWYRRVMGKEIKFLLHFVKESKQDESGMPNNRFLAERTGGTYSTLKVQPAELEDSGVYFCASNQFGQTYEQYFGPGTRLTVT.

This clone was counted once. J is TRBJ2-1 and V is TRBV7-9; 7 nucleotides align to TRBD1. The CDR3 sequence is 16 residues long. The junction had 15 bases not matched to a gene; V was cut back by 1 base and J by 12 bases. In germline, CDR1 is SEHNR, CDR2 FQNEAQ (reference sequence). The CDR3 protein is CASSLVRDRPLWGQFF. The DNA for the CDR3 is TGTGCCAGCAGCTTAGTACGGGACAGACCTTTATGGGGGCAGTTCTTC. Together with reference TRBV7-9 and TRBJ2-1, the CDR3 gives the full variable domain: DTGVSQNPRHKITKRGQNVTFRCDPISEHNRLYWYRQTLGQGPEFLTYFQNEAQLEKSRLLSDRFSAERPKGSFSTLEIQRTEQGDSAMYLCASSLVRDRPLWGQFFGPGTRLTVL.

This rearrangement joins TRBV6-1 to TRBJ2-7; 9 nucleotides match TRBD1. This CDR3 spans 16 amino acids. V lost 3 bases and J lost 1; bases outside the gene matches: 7. Germline values: CDR1 MNHNS, CDR2 SASEGT. CDR3 amino acids: CASSDPGQGRSYEQYF. The CDR3 DNA reads as TGTGCCAGCAGTGACCCGGGACAGGGAAGGTCCTACGAGCAGTACTTC.

V gene TRBV2 combines with J gene TRBJ1-2, with TRBD1 matching 9 bases. Germline V gives CDR1 SNHLY, CDR2 FYNNEI. Germline trimming cut 7 bases from V and 8 bases from J; bases unmatched to any gene: 5. The CDR3 runs to 12 residues. The CDR3 sequence is CASIRQGEGYTF. The CDR3 DNA reads as TGTGCCAGCATCAGACAGGGGGAAGGCTACACCTTC.

The chain carries TRBV15 and TRBJ2-2; TRBD2 might be the D (5 bases). This CDR3 is 14 amino acids long. Between the trimmed V and J ends, which lost 0 bases and 7 bases, there was a span of 9 bases. CDR1 and CDR2 from the germline V gene are LNHNV and YYDKDF (reference sequence). This CDR3 is CATSRDIAGGELFF. The CDR3, as DNA: TGTGCCACCAGCAGAGATATCGCGGGCGGGGAGCTGTTTTTT. Full variable domain (remainder filled in from reference TRBV15 and TRBJ2-2): DAMVIQNPRYQVTQFGKPVTLSCSQTLNHNVMYWYQQKSSQAPKLLFHYYDKDFNNEADTPDNFQSRRPNTSFCFLDIRSPGLGDTAMYLCATSRDIAGGELFFGEGSRLTVL.

The V call is TRBV4-1, the J call TRBJ2-1, with 7 bases lining up with TRBD2. This CDR3 is built from 16 residues. The germline CDR1 and CDR2 sequences are MGHRA and YSYEKL. The V gene end was trimmed by 0 bases and the J gene end by 7 bases; junction bases not matched to a gene: 9. The CDR3 coding sequence is TGCGCCAGCAGCCAAGACCACCTAGCGGTCCGGAATGAGCAGTTCTTC. The encoded protein is CASSQDHLAVRNEQFF.

The rearrangement links TRBV30 to TRBJ1-2; 7 bases are shared with TRBD1. J lost 5 bases, V lost 4 bases, and 7 bases had no gene match. CDR1 GTSNPN and CDR2 SVGIG come from the germline V gene (reference sequence). The CDR3 totals 13 residues. The CDR3 reads CAWKTGKGYGYTF. The DNA for the CDR3 is TGTGCCTGGAAGACAGGGAAGGGGTATGGCTACACCTTC.

This sequence joins TRBV9 and TRBJ2-3, with TRBD2 matching 8 bases. After removal of 3 bases from V and 1 base from J, the junction contained 1 base not matched to a gene. CDR1 is SGDLS, CDR2 YYNGEE, per germline. This CDR3 is built from 14 residues. The CDR3 here is CASSEAGGTDTQYF. DNA of the CDR3: TGTGCCAGCAGCGAAGCGGGGGGCACAGATACGCAGTATTTT.

J is TRBJ1-1 and V is TRBV6-1; possible D gene TRBD1, 5 bases. Germline CDR1 is MNHNS and CDR2 is SASEGT. V lost 0 bases and J lost 5, with 13 bases in between. The CDR3 contains 15 residues. CDR3 protein: CASSEALLGRTEAFF. CDR3 coding DNA: TGTGCCAGCAGTGAAGCGCTTTTGGGGCGGACTGAAGCTTTCTTT.

The gene calls are TRBV4-1 and TRBJ2-7; TRBD2 agrees at 11 bases. The CDR3 is 16 residues long. Germline V gene data show CDR1 as MGHRA and CDR2 as YSYEKL. The V and J ends lost 4 bases and 5 bases, in that order; junction bases with no gene match: 10. This CDR3 is CASSRIFIAGGDEQYF. The CDR3 bases are TGCGCCAGCAGCCGAATTTTTATAGCGGGAGGGGACGAGCAGTACTTC.

The rearrangement joins TRBV6-1 to TRBJ1-6, with no clear D. The V gene lost 5 bases and the J gene lost 9 bases, with 11 bases spanning the gap. From germline, CDR1 is MNHNS and CDR2 SASEGT. The length of the CDR3 is 13 residues. The CDR3 region has the DNA TGTGCCAGCAGTCCTAATTATGGTTCACCCCTCCACTTT. This sequence encodes CASSPNYGSPLHF.

The chain recombines TRBV30 with TRBJ1-3, with 9 nucleotides matching TRBD1. Looked up from germline, CDR1 is GTSNPN and CDR2 is SVGIG (reference sequence). CDR3 length: 19 amino acids. V gave up 3 bases and J gave up 0 bases; unmatched junction bases: 15. CDR3 protein: CAWSRDRVPSPTSGNTIYF. In DNA form, the CDR3 reads TGTGCCTGGAGCAGGGACAGGGTGCCTTCCCCAACCTCTGGAAACACCATATATTTT.

The rearrangement links TRBV5-1 to TRBJ2-2; 7 bases are a match to TRBD1. Germline trimming cut 0 bases from V and 4 bases from J; bases unmatched to any gene: 6. CDR1 and CDR2 (germline): SGHRS, YFSETQ. The CDR3 has 16 amino acids. This chain's CDR3 is CASSLEGARGTGELFF. The CDR3 bases are TGCGCCAGCAGCTTGGAGGGGGCGAGGGGCACCGGGGAGCTGTTTTTT.

The J gene is TRBJ1-3, the V gene TRBV12-5; 8 positions match TRBD1. The germline CDR1 and CDR2 sequences are LGHNT and FRNRAP. The CDR3 covers 19 residues. V gave up 2 bases and J gave up 2 bases; unmatched junction bases: 14. The CDR3 protein is CASGLQVETGEPAGNTIYF. The CDR3, as DNA: TGTGCTAGTGGTTTGCAAGTTGAGACAGGGGAACCGGCTGGAAACACCATATATTTT.

The V gene is TRBV12-5, the J gene TRBJ1-2; 8 nucleotides match TRBD1. Germline CDR1 reads LGHNT; CDR2 reads FRNRAP. Trimming took 2 bases from V and 3 from J; bases not matched to a gene: 11. The CDR3 has 17 amino acids. In DNA form, the CDR3 reads TGTGCTAGTGGTTTGCCCCATAAACAGGGGGGAGACTATGGCTACACCTTC. This codes for CASGLPHKQGGDYGYTF.

The rearrangement links TRBV28 to TRBJ2-7; possible D gene TRBD1, 6 bases. CDR1 and CDR2 (germline): MDHEN, SYDVKM. The V end was cut by 3 bases, the J end by 3 bases, with 15 bases between. This CDR3 comprises 15 residues. CDR3 bases: TGTGCCAGCAGTTTTTACAGGGCGAGGGGCTACGAGCAGTACTTC. Translation gives CASSFYRARGYEQYF.

The V gene is TRBV5-1, the J gene TRBJ2-5, with D maybe TRBD1 (6 bases). The CDR3 consists of 14 residues. Trimming took off 4 bases at V and 3 bases at J, with 13 bases between the two ends. Germline CDR1 is SGHRS and CDR2 is YFSETQ. The CDR3 sequence: CASSPRDMEETQYF. The CDR3 nucleotides are TGCGCCAGCAGCCCACGGGACATGGAAGAGACCCAGTACTTC.

The rearrangement joins TRBV19 to TRBJ2-1; possible D gene TRBD2, 5 bases. From germline, CDR1 is LNHDA and CDR2 SQIVND (reference sequence). The V end lost 4 bases, the J end lost 6 bases, and 10 bases lay between the germline ends. The CDR3 runs 13 residues. CDR3 residues: CASSSESGNEQFF. The CDR3 DNA follows: TGTGCCAGTAGTAGCGAGAGCGGCAATGAGCAGTTCTTC.

The chain employs TRBV5-4 and TRBJ2-1; the match to TRBD2 covers 8 bases. CDR1 is SGHNT and CDR2 is YYREEE in the germline V gene (reference sequence). CDR3 length: 15 residues. V trimming: 4 bases; J trimming: 9 bases; junction bases outside the gene matches: 12. CDR3 DNA: TGTGCCAGCAGCAAAGCTGGCGGGGGGTCGGGTGAGCAGTTCTTC. It specifies CASSKAGGGSGEQFF.

V usage is TRBV5-4 and J usage is TRBJ1-1; 7 positions match TRBD1. J lost 4 bases, V lost 4 bases, and 7 bases had no gene match. Germline V gene data show CDR1 as SGHNT and CDR2 as YYREEE (reference sequence). This CDR3 comprises 14 residues. CDR3 nucleotides: TGTGCCAGCAGCGTTGACAGGGCAAGCACTGAAGCTTTCTTT. Its translation: CASSVDRASTEAFF.

The rearrangement uses TRBV5-4 and TRBJ2-7; D perhaps matches TRBD1 (6 bases). Trimming removed 0 bases at V and 5 bases at J, with 12 bases between. The CDR3 loop spans 14 amino acids. Germline V lookup: CDR1 SGHNT, CDR2 YYREEE (reference sequence). CDR3 sequence reads: CASSLEGEGDEQYF. The CDR3, as DNA: TGTGCCAGCAGCTTGGAGGGCGAGGGGGACGAGCAGTACTTC.

This clone was detected only once. The gene calls are TRBV5-4 and TRBJ2-3; the match to TRBD2 covers 11 bases. CDR1 and CDR2 from the germline V gene are SGHNT and YYREEE (reference sequence). There are 15 residues in the CDR3. Trimming removed 4 bases from V and 3 bases from J; junction bases left unmatched: 4. The CDR3 nucleotides read TGTGCCAGCAGCCCACTAGCGGGAGAAACAGATACGCAGTATTTT. It is translated as CASSPLAGETDTQYF.